A selection of T cell receptor beta chains follows, all from one sample in a study of blood T cell repertoires in COVID-19. Method: immunoSEQ multiplex PCR; TCRdb's copy keeps in-frame clones and lacks some. Altogether a few hundred thousand clones are present, 82% being singletons, with the ten largest covering about 4.8%. The sample consisted of peripheral blood. These receptors were taken from a woman in her 70s with COVID-19, enrolled during active disease. Each CDR3 is given with its conserved first and last residue. D genes are given only for firm matches. Size is omitted from some rows. Given values are once, few, many or a class for expanded clones.

V: TRBV7-2; J: TRBJ2-1; D: TRBD2; size: .; CDR3: CASSSASGRQYNEQFF; DNA: TGTGCCAGCAGCTCGGCTAGCGGGAGGCAATACAATGAGCAGTTCTTC
V: TRBV14; J: TRBJ2-3; D: TRBD2; size: .; CDR3: CASGRVAGVGDTQYF; DNA: TGTGCCAGCGGTCGGGTAGCGGGAGTCGGAGATACGCAGTATTTT
V: TRBV7-8; J: TRBJ2-3; D: TRBD2; size: .; CDR3: CASSLGGTSGDTQYF; DNA: TGTGCCAGCAGCTTAGGCGGGACTAGCGGAGATACGCAGTATTTT
V: TRBV20-1; J: TRBJ1-1; D: .; size: .; CDR3: CSASFALEAFF; DNA: TGCAGTGCTAGCTTTGCGCTCGAAGCTTTCTTT
V: TRBV7-9; J: TRBJ2-7; D: .; size: .; CDR3: CASSPLPYEQYF; DNA: TGTGCCAGCAGCCCCCTCCCCTACGAGCAGTACTTC
V: TRBV21-1; J: TRBJ2-7; D: .; size: .; CDR3: CASTHVGGPTYEQYF; DNA: TGTGCCAGCACCCATGTGGGAGGGCCCACCTACGAGCAGTACTTC
V: TRBV19; J: TRBJ1-2; D: TRBD1; size: .; CDR3: CASSTRTGVDYGYTF; DNA: TGTGCCAGTAGTACCCGGACAGGGGTGGACTATGGCTACACCTTC
V: TRBV20-1; J: TRBJ1-4; D: .; size: few; CDR3: CSARDRGKLFF; DNA: TGCAGTGCTAGAGATCGAGGAAAACTGTTTTTT
V: TRBV2; J: TRBJ1-1; D: .; size: .; CDR3: CASSDWQIKNTEAFF; DNA: TGTGCCAGCAGTGATTGGCAGATAAAGAACACTGAAGCTTTCTTT
V: TRBV5-1; J: TRBJ2-6; D: .; size: .; CDR3: CASSRGGGWNSGANVLTF; DNA: TGCGCCAGCAGCCGTGGCGGCGGGTGGAACTCTGGGGCCAACGTCCTGACTTTC
V: TRBV7-9; J: TRBJ2-1; D: TRBD2; size: .; CDR3: CASRKLAGGRDEQFF; DNA: TGTGCCAGCAGAAAGCTAGCGGGAGGTCGTGATGAGCAGTTCTTC
V: TRBV3-1/TRBV3-2; J: TRBJ1-2; D: .; size: .; CDR3: CASSPRPRSSYGYTF; DNA: TGTGCCAGCAGCCCTCGCCCGAGGAGTTCCTATGGCTACACCTTC
V: TRBV3-1/TRBV3-2; J: TRBJ1-4; D: .; size: .; CDR3: CASSHLKRGGHNEKLFF; DNA: TGTGCCAGCAGCCACTTGAAGCGGGGGGGGCATAATGAAAAACTGTTTTTT
V: TRBV20-1; J: TRBJ1-1; D: .; size: .; CDR3: CSASPMNTEAFF; DNA: TGCAGTGCTAGTCCCATGAACACTGAAGCTTTCTTT
V: TRBV4-2; J: TRBJ2-3; D: .; size: .; CDR3: CASSPTSSTDTQYF; DNA: TGTGCCAGCAGCCCGACTTCTAGCACAGATACGCAGTATTTT
V: TRBV29-1; J: TRBJ1-1; D: .; size: few; CDR3: CSVKLEGGTEAFF; DNA: TGCAGCGTGAAATTAGAGGGTGGAACTGAAGCTTTCTTT
V: TRBV7-8; J: TRBJ1-2; D: .; size: once; CDR3: CASSLDSRDGYTF; DNA: TGTGCCAGCAGCTTAGACTCAAGAGATGGCTACACCTTC
V: TRBV5-5; J: TRBJ1-6; D: .; size: .; CDR3: CASSLFWEFNSPLHF; DNA: TGTGCCAGCAGCTTGTTCTGGGAGTTTAATTCACCCCTCCACTTT
V: TRBV7-2; J: TRBJ2-1; D: TRBD2; size: .; CDR3: CASTTREGNEQFF; DNA: TGTGCCAGCACCACGCGGGAGGGCAATGAGCAGTTCTTC
V: TRBV7-9; J: TRBJ2-1; D: TRBD2; size: .; CDR3: CASSLIGLAGLYNEQFF; DNA: TGTGCCAGCAGCTTAATCGGCCTAGCGGGACTCTACAATGAGCAGTTCTTC
V: TRBV19; J: TRBJ2-3; D: TRBD2; size: .; CDR3: CASNKRESLTDTQYF; DNA: TGTGCCAGTAATAAGCGGGAGTCTCTCACAGATACGCAGTATTTT
V: TRBV5-1; J: TRBJ2-5; D: TRBD2; size: .; CDR3: CASSPLAGVGETQYF; DNA: TGCGCCAGCAGCCCCCTAGCGGGAGTCGGGGAGACCCAGTACTTC
V: TRBV2; J: TRBJ1-2; D: TRBD1; size: .; CDR3: CASSEARQGASYTF; DNA: TGTGCTAGCAGTGAAGCCAGACAGGGGGCTAGCTACACCTTC
V: TRBV4-3; J: TRBJ1-6; D: TRBD1; size: .; CDR3: CASSQDRGRGLSPLHF; DNA: TGCGCCAGCAGCCAAGACAGGGGCAGGGGGCTTTCACCCCTCCACTTT
V: TRBV7-9; J: TRBJ1-3; D: .; size: .; CDR3: CASSSLTSVSSGNTIYF; DNA: TGTGCCAGCAGCTCTTTGACATCAGTGAGCTCTGGAAACACCATATATTTT
V: TRBV3-1/TRBV3-2; J: TRBJ2-7; D: TRBD2; size: few; CDR3: CASSPELLAGSILEQYF; DNA: TGTGCCAGCAGCCCCGAACTACTAGCGGGATCGATCCTCGAGCAGTACTTC
V: TRBV21-1; J: TRBJ2-4; D: .; size: .; CDR3: CASSKGALAGCLAKNIQYF; DNA: TGTGCCAGCAGCAAAGGGGCACTAGCGGGATGCCTAGCCAAAAACATTCAGTACTTC
V: TRBV30; J: TRBJ1-5; D: .; size: once; CDR3: CAWSRSGSFSNQPQHF; DNA: TGTGCCTGGAGTAGATCCGGGTCTTTTAGCAATCAGCCCCAGCATTTT
V: TRBV24-1; J: TRBJ2-1; D: TRBD2; size: few; CDR3: CATSDSGLAGRNEQFF; DNA: TGTGCCACCAGTGATTCGGGACTAGCGGGACGCAATGAGCAGTTCTTC